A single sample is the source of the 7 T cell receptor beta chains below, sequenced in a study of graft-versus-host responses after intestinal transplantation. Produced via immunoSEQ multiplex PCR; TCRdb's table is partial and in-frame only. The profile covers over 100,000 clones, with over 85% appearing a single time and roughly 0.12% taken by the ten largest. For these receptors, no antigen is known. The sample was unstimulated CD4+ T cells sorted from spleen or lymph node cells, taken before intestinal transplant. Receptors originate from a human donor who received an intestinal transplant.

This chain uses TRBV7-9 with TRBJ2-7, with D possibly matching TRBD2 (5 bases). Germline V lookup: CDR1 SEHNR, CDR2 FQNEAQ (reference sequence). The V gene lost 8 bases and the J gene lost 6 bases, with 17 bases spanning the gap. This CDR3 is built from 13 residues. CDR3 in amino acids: CASSPSQAGEQYF. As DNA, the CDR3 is TGTGCCAGCTCCCCTTCTCAGGCGGGCGAGCAGTACTTC. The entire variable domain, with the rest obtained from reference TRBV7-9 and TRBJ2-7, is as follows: DTGVSQNPRHKITKRGQNVTFRCDPISEHNRLYWYRQTLGQGPEFLTYFQNEAQLEKSRLLSDRFSAERPKGSFSTLEIQRTEQGDSAMYLCASSPSQAGEQYFGPGTRLTVT.

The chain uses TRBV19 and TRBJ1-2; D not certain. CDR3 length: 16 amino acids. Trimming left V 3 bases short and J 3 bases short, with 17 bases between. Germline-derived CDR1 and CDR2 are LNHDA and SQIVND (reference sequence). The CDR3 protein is CASSMVTSLRYYGYTF. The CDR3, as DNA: TGTGCCAGTAGTATGGTAACATCCCTGCGCTACTATGGCTACACCTTC.

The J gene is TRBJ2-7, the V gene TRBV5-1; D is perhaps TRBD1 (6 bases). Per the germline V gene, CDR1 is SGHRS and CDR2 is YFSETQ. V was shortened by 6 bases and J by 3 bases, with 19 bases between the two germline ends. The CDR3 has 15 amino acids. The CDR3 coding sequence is TGCGCCAGCACCCGTGGGCAGGGGCCCTACTACGAGCAGTACTTC. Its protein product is CASTRGQGPYYEQYF. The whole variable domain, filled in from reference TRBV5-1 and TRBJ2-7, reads KAGVTQTPRYLIKTRGQQVTLSCSPISGHRSVSWYQQTPGQGLQFLFEYFSETQRNKGNFPGRFSGRQFSNSRSEMNVSTLELGDSALYLCASTRGQGPYYEQYFGPGTRLTVT.

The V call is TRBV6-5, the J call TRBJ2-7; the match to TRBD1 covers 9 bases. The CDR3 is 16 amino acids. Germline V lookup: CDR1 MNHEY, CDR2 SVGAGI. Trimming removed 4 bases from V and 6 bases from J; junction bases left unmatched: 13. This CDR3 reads CASSFTAQGAVVEQYF. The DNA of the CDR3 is TGTGCCAGCAGTTTTACGGCACAGGGGGCGGTTGTCGAGCAGTACTTC.

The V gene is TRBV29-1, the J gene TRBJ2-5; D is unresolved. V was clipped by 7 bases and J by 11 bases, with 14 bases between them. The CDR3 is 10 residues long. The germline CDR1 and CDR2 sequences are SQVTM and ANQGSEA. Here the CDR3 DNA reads TGCAGCGCCGAAACCGGGTATCAGTACTTC. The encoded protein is CSAETGYQYF.

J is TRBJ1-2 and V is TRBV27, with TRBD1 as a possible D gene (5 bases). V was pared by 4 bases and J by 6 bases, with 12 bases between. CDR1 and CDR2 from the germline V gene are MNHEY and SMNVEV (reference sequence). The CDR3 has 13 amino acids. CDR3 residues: CASSYWGYDGYTF. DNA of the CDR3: TGTGCCAGCAGTTATTGGGGGTACGATGGCTACACCTTC.

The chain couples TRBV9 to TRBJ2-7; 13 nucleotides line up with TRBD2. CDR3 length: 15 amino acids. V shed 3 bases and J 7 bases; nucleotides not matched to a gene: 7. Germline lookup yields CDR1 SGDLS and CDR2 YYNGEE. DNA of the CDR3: TGTGCCAGCAGCGGGCGACTAGCGGGGGGAACTGAGCAGTACTTC. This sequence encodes CASSGRLAGGTEQYF.